The text below deals with one T cell receptor beta chain. Its antigen is currently not known. One base away there is no much larger clone; base qualities are not given. This record belongs to a study of early T cells in non-severe SARS-CoV-2 infection (dated by TCRdb to about 2021). Study-level background: Bulk RNA from unsorted whole blood was used for TCR sequencing, so alpha and beta chains could not be paired. On the study overall, not on this receptor specifically: Matching against VDJdb was skewed toward anti-spike CD8 responses, likely underestimated virus-specific expansions, and missed private and CD4 specificities.

CDR1 is given as GTSNPN and CDR2 as SVGIG, both from the germline V gene (reference sequence). The CDR3, from cysteine to phenylalanine, totals 11 residues. The retained sequence is limited to the CDR3, 33 bases, with the frame set at the first base. Trimming at the junction amounts to 3 bases on V and 7 bases on J, and the germline ends lie 7 bases apart. Library method: 5' RACE. Instrument used: NextSeq 500. To correct for sequencing error and PCR bias, the TCR library protocol tagged individual cDNA molecules with unique molecular identifiers. Sequencing covered both TCR alpha and beta chains, and within each sample the abundances of alpha and beta sequences were tightly co-correlated. For the original study's pipeline: Decombinator V4 was used to perform V gene, J gene and CDR3 annotation of TCR sequences. Expanded TCRs were defined as changing significantly between any two time points under a Poisson model with p below 0.0001. TCR abundances were normalised to the total number of TCRs sequenced in each sample and reported as counts per million. TRAV1-2 paired with TRAJ12, TRAJ20 or TRAJ33 defined MAIT TCRs, while TRAV10 paired with TRAJ18 defined iNKT TCRs. VDJdb, accessed 1 November 2021, was searched for CMV, EBV and SARS-CoV-2 annotated TCRs, excluding TCRs annotated for multiple antigens. The raw public reads went through TCRdb reprocessing: fastp at Q25, MiXCR clone calling, in-frame beta chains kept. Entries that share a CDR3 protein sequence are merged under the most common genes and DNA. None of the V and J calls come from the authors' own analysis; TCRdb made them. A total of about 110,000 distinct CDR3 sequences appear in this sample, 12% of them only once. Approximately 3.1% of the sample rests with the top ten.

The study was a case-control design nested within a healthcare worker cohort in London, UK, with weekly nasopharyngeal swab PCR tests and blood sampling. Between 23 and 31 March 2020, the week of the UK lockdown, healthcare workers were enrolled and then followed up weekly for as long as 16 weeks. Recombination linked TRBV30 to TRBJ2-1; the D gene cannot be named for sure. The TCR originated in an adult who was a healthcare worker with PCR-confirmed SARS-CoV-2 infection or an uninfected control (not recorded which). The sequenced material came from whole blood. In nucleotides, the sequence is TGTGCCTGGAGAGGCTGGAATGAGCAGTTCTTC. Protein translation: CAWRGWNEQFF. With all but the CDR3 taken from the reference TRBV30 and TRBJ2-1 genes, the full variable domain is: SQTIHQWPATLVQPVGSPLSLECTVEGTSNPNLYWYRQAAGRGLQLLFYSVGIGQISSEVPQNLSASRPQDRQFILSSKKLLLSDSGFYLCAWRGWNEQFFGPGTRLTVL.